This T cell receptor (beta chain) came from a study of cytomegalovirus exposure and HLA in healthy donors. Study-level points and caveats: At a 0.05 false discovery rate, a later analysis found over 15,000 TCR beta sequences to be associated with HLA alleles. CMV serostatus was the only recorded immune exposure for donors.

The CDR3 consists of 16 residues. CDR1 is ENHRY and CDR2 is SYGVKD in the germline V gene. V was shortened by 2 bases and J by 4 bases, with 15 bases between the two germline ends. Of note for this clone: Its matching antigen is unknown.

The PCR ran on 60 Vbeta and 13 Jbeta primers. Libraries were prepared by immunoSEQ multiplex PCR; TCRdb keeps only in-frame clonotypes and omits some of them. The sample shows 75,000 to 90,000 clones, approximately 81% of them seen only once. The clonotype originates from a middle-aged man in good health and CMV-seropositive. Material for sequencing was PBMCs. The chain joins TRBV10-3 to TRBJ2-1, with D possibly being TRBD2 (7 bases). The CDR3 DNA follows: TGTGCCATCAGTGAGATGGAAGGGGGGGCGTACAATGAGCAGTTCTTC. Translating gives CAISEMEGGAYNEQFF.